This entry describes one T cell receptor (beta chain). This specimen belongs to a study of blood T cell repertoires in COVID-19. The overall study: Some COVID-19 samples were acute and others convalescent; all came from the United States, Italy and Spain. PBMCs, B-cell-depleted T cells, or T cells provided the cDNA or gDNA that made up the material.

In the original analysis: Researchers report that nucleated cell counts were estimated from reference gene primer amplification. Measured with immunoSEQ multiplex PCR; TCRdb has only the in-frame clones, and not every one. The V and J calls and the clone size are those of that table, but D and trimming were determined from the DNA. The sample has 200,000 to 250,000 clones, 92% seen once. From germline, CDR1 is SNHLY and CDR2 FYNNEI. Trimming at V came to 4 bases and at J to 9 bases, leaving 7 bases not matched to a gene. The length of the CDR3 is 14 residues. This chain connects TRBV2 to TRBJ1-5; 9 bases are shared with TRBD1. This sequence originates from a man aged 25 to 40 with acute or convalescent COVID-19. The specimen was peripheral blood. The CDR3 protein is CASSVLTGGGPQHF. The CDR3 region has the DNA TGTGCCAGCAGTGTACTGACAGGGGGAGGGCCCCAGCATTTT.